This T cell receptor (beta chain) appears in the sequencing data of a study of blood T cell repertoires in COVID-19. Germline V gene lookup returns CDR1 SEHNR and CDR2 FQNEAQ (reference sequence). V lost 4 bases and J lost 7; bases outside the gene matches: 7. This CDR3 has 15 residues. The repertoire was sequenced with immunoSEQ multiplex PCR; TCRdb's copy has only in-frame clones and lacks some. Among approximately 290,000 clones listed, roughly 91% were seen once. The TCR sequence derives from a man aged 30 to 39 with acute or convalescent COVID-19. The sample was peripheral blood. The gene calls are TRBV7-9 and TRBJ2-2; 9 bases fit TRBD1. CDR3 sequence: CASSSYRGLGGELFF. The DNA of the CDR3 is TGTGCCAGCAGCTCCTACAGGGGGCTGGGCGGGGAGCTGTTTTTT.